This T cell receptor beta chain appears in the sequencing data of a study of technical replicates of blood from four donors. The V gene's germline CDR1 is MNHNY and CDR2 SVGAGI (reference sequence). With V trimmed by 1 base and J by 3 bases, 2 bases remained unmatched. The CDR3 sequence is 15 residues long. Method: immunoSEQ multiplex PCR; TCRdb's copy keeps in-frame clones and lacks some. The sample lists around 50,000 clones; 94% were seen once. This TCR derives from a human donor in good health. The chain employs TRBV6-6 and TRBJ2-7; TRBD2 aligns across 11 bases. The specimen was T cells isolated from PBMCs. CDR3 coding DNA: TGTGCCAGCAGTTACTTAGCGGGGGGGATCTACGAGCAGTACTTC. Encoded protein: CASSYLAGGIYEQYF.